Following are 23 T cell receptor beta chains from one sample sequenced in a study of cytomegalovirus exposure and HLA in healthy donors. The study ran its PCR with 60 Vbeta and 13 Jbeta primers. Repertoires were generated with immunoSEQ multiplex PCR, while TCRdb's copy carries only in-frame clones and drops some. The sample contains tens of thousands of clones, over 70% of which appear only once. The sample comprised PBMCs. These TCRs come from a girl aged 2-10 years in good health and CMV-seropositive.

The gene calls are TRBV10-3 and TRBJ1-5, with D unclear. Germline-derived CDR1 and CDR2 are ENHRY and SYGVKD. V lost 3 bases, J lost 1 base, and 10 bases lay in between. The CDR3 totals 15 residues. The CDR3 spells CAISDSVSSNQPQHF. DNA for the CDR3: TGTGCCATCAGTGACTCTGTATCGAGCAATCAGCCCCAGCATTTT.

This clone was picked up a small number of times. This chain links TRBV6-1 with TRBJ2-7; weak D call: TRBD1 (5 bases). V lost 2 bases, J lost 2 bases, and 13 bases lay in between. The CDR3 has 15 residues. From germline, CDR1 is MNHNS and CDR2 SASEGT. The DNA of the CDR3 is TGTGCCAGCAGTGAATATTGGACAAACACCTACGAGCAGTACTTC. The encoded protein is CASSEYWTNTYEQYF.

The CDR3 DNA sequence: TGTGCCAGCAACCTACTAGCGGGAGGAGAGACCCAGTACTTC. Encoded protein: CASNLLAGGETQYF. The J gene is TRBJ2-5, the V gene TRBV6-1, with 12 nucleotides matching TRBD2. The V and J ends lost 7 bases and 4 bases, in that order; junction bases with no gene match: 4. The CDR3 has 14 residues. The germline CDR1 and CDR2 sequences are MNHNS and SASEGT.

This clone was recorded only once. V and J are TRBV10-2 and TRBJ2-7; maybe TRBD2 (7 bases). Trimming left V 6 bases short and J 7 bases short, with 25 bases between. The CDR3 covers 16 residues. The germline V gene has CDR1 WSHSY and CDR2 SAAADI. The CDR3 region is CASRTAGAGAGGEQYF. CDR3 DNA: TGCGCCAGCAGGACGGCAGGGGCGGGGGCCGGGGGAGAGCAGTACTTC.

The chain is built from TRBV28 and TRBJ2-5; D is perhaps TRBD1 (6 bases). CDR3 length equals 15 residues. Germline V gene sequence: CDR1 MDHEN, CDR2 SYDVKM. Between the trimmed V and J ends, which lost 2 bases and 4 bases, there was a span of 14 bases. The CDR3 loop is CASSLITGSLETQYF. The CDR3 bases are TGTGCCAGCAGTTTAATCACAGGGAGTTTAGAGACCCAGTACTTC.

DNA for the CDR3: TGTGCCAGCGCTGACGAGGTAGATACGCAGTATTTT. Amino acids: CASADEVDTQYF. This rearrangement joins TRBV25-1 to TRBJ2-3; D call uncertain. Germline CDR1 is MGHDK and CDR2 is SYGVNS. The length of the CDR3 is 12 residues. Trimming took 8 bases from V and 5 from J, leaving 11 bases between them.

The chain links TRBV30 to TRBJ2-1; D call uncertain. V dropped 2 bases and J dropped 8 bases, with 13 bases sitting between them. The CDR3 runs to 13 residues. From germline, CDR1 is GTSNPN and CDR2 SVGIG (reference sequence). CDR3: CAWSTLVSHEQFF. DNA for the CDR3: TGTGCCTGGAGTACCCTAGTATCCCATGAGCAGTTCTTC.

This clone was detected only a few times. In DNA form, the CDR3 reads TGTGCCAGCAGTCACGTAAATAGCGGCAATGAGCAGTTCTTC. It encodes CASSHVNSGNEQFF. The chain employs TRBV6-5 and TRBJ2-1; D perhaps matches TRBD2 (6 bases). Germline V gene lookup returns CDR1 MNHEY and CDR2 SVGAGI. Trimming cost V 5 bases and J 6 bases, with 14 bases left between them. The CDR3 runs to 14 residues.

This chain connects TRBV11-2 to TRBJ2-3; perhaps TRBD2 as D (6 bases). V was shortened by 7 bases and J by 3 bases, with 17 bases between the two germline ends. Germline-derived CDR1 and CDR2 are SGHAT and FQNNGV. The CDR3 length is 15 residues. The CDR3, as DNA: TGTGCCAGCACCTTCGTGGCTAGCGCGACAGATACGCAGTATTTT. Its translation: CASTFVASATDTQYF. The variable domain in full, completed from reference TRBV11-2 and TRBJ2-3, reads EAGVAQSPRYKIIEKRQSVAFWCNPISGHATLYWYQQILGQGPKLLIQFQNNGVVDDSQLPKDRFSAERLKGVDSTLKIQPAKLEDSAVYLCASTFVASATDTQYFGPGTRLTVL.

This clone was counted a few times. The chain is built from TRBV5-1 and TRBJ2-2, with D possibly TRBD1 on 6 matching bases. The CDR3 is 16 amino acids. Trimming removed 0 bases at V and 1 base at J, with 10 bases between. Germline values: CDR1 SGHRS, CDR2 YFSETQ. CDR3 DNA: TGCGCCAGCAGCTTGGTGGGGGCCCTGAACACCGGGGAGCTGTTTTTT. Residues: CASSLVGALNTGELFF.

The V and J genes are TRBV5-8 and TRBJ2-3; D is unclear. V dropped 4 bases and J dropped 8 bases, with 17 bases sitting between them. CDR1 is SGHTS and CDR2 is YDEGEE in the germline V gene. The CDR3 sequence is 14 residues long. In DNA, the CDR3 is TGTGCCAGCAGCGCGAGGTTCTCCCCACCTACGCAGTATTTT. Protein: CASSARFSPPTQYF.

V usage is TRBV30 and J usage is TRBJ2-7; 15 bases are a match to TRBD2. The V and J ends lost 4 bases and 2 bases, in that order; junction bases with no gene match: 9. The CDR3 sequence is 17 residues long. The V gene's germline CDR1 is GTSNPN and CDR2 SVGIG (reference sequence). The CDR3 spells CAWNKGLAGGLPYEQYF. DNA for the CDR3: TGTGCCTGGAACAAAGGACTAGCGGGAGGGCTCCCCTACGAGCAGTACTTC. The complete variable domain, with remaining parts taken from reference TRBV30 and TRBJ2-7, reads SQTIHQWPATLVQPVGSPLSLECTVEGTSNPNLYWYRQAAGRGLQLLFYSVGIGQISSEVPQNLSASRPQDRQFILSSKKLLLSDSGFYLCAWNKGLAGGLPYEQYFGPGTRLTVT.

Regarding this clone: Sequence at one end of the junction differs from germline and may be a read error. CDR3 DNA sequence: TGTGCTAGCAGCTTATATGTTGTAGATACGCAGTATTTT. This encodes CASSLYVVDTQYF. The rearrangement links TRBV7-7 to TRBJ2-3, with D unresolved. Germline CDR1 and CDR2: SSHAT and FNYEAQ (reference sequence). The CDR3 sequence is 13 residues long.

The chain is built from TRBV5-1 and TRBJ1-3, with TRBD1 matching 7 bases. Germline V gene data show CDR1 as SGHRS and CDR2 as YFSETQ. The CDR3 consists of 16 residues. Unmatched junction bases numbered 5, after V lost 2 bases and J lost 0 bases. The CDR3 protein is CASSFAGTDSGNTIYF. CDR3 in DNA: TGCGCCAGCAGCTTCGCAGGGACAGACTCTGGAAACACCATATATTTT.

The CDR3 protein is CASSFSGGGNEQFF. CDR3 DNA sequence: TGTGCCAGCAGCTTTTCGGGAGGTGGTAATGAGCAGTTCTTC. V is TRBV5-4 and J is TRBJ2-1, with TRBD2 matching over 7 bases. Germline CDR1 is SGHNT and CDR2 is YYREEE (reference sequence). Trimming at V came to 2 bases and at J to 7 bases, leaving 6 bases not matched to a gene. The CDR3 totals 14 residues. Variable domain in full (rest from reference TRBV5-4 and TRBJ2-1): ETGVTQSPTHLIKTRGQQVTLRCSSQSGHNTVSWYQQALGQGPQFIFQYYREEENGRGNFPPRFSGLQFPNYSSELNVNALELDDSALYLCASSFSGGGNEQFFGPGTRLTVL.

This clone was observed a single time. The rearrangement links TRBV25-1 to TRBJ2-2; 9 bases agree with TRBD1. Losses at the gene ends were 7 bases for V and 3 bases for J; bases not matched to a gene: 6. CDR1 and CDR2 from the germline V gene are MGHDK and SYGVNS. The CDR3 runs 15 residues. The CDR3 DNA reads as TGTGCCAGCAAAGCGGGACAGGGAGACACCGGGGAGCTGTTTTTT. This gives the protein CASKAGQGDTGELFF.

This clone was seen more than once but under ten times. The V call is TRBV18, the J call TRBJ1-2, with D possibly matching TRBD1 (6 bases). Trimming stripped 6 bases from V and 10 bases from J, with 18 bases between. CDR1 and CDR2 from the germline V gene are KGHSH and LQKENI. This CDR3 spans 13 amino acids. CDR3 sequence (DNA): TGTGCCAGCTCGCCCGGACAGACCTCTTACTACACCTTC. It specifies CASSPGQTSYYTF.

A few counts support this clone. The gene calls are TRBV4-1 and TRBJ2-2; TRBD1 is a possible D gene (5 bases). The germline V gene has CDR1 MGHRA and CDR2 YSYEKL. The CDR3 totals 12 residues. Trimming removed 8 bases from V and 1 base from J, with 5 bases in between. CDR3 residues: CASGQNTGELFF. CDR3 nucleotide sequence: TGCGCCAGCGGACAGAACACCGGGGAGCTGTTTTTT.

The CDR3 DNA reads as TGTGCCAGCAGCGGACAGGGGGCGCTTGGTGAAAAACTGTTTTTT. It specifies CASSGQGALGEKLFF. The chain combines TRBV9 with TRBJ1-4, with TRBD1 identical over 10 bases. The CDR3 spans 15 residues. The germline gives CDR1 SGDLS, CDR2 YYNGEE. V lost 3 bases, J lost 7 bases, and 6 bases stayed unmatched. The complete variable domain, with remaining parts taken from reference TRBV9 and TRBJ1-4, reads DSGVTQTPKHLITATGQRVTLRCSPRSGDLSVYWYQQSLDQGLQFLIQYYNGEERAKGNILERFSAQQFPDLHSELNLSSLELGDSALYFCASSGQGALGEKLFFGSGTQLSVL.

The CDR3 DNA follows: TGTGCCAGCAGACCAGGGGAGGGAAGTCAGCCCCAGCATTTT. It yields the protein CASRPGEGSQPQHF. V is TRBV6-6 and J is TRBJ1-5, with TRBD1 as a possible D gene (6 bases). Germline lookup yields CDR1 MNHNY and CDR2 SVGAGI (reference sequence). The CDR3 consists of 14 residues. V lost 6 bases, J lost 6 bases, and 15 bases lay in between.

This rearrangement joins TRBV14 to TRBJ2-1; 7 positions match TRBD1. CDR1 and CDR2 from the germline V gene are SGHDN and FVKESK. Trimming took 3 bases from V and 8 from J; bases not matched to a gene: 4. The CDR3 is made up of 13 amino acids. The CDR3 nucleotides read TGTGCCAGCAGCCAGCCGCAGGGGGATGAGCAGTTCTTC. Its protein is CASSQPQGDEQFF.

The CDR3 coding sequence is TGTGCCAGCAGTACGACAGGGTCTAATGGCTACACCTTC. Protein: CASSTTGSNGYTF. The rearrangement links TRBV6-4 to TRBJ1-2, with TRBD1 matching 7 bases. J lost 6 bases, V lost 5 bases, and 6 bases had no gene match. This CDR3 is built from 13 residues. CDR1 is MRHNA, CDR2 SNTAGT, per germline.

V gene TRBV6-5 combines with J gene TRBJ2-5; D is undetermined. V shed 0 bases and J shed 4 bases, with 15 bases lying between them. The CDR3 spans 16 residues. The germline V gene encodes CDR1 MNHEY and CDR2 SVGAGI. This chain's CDR3 is CASSYSSERRGETQYF. The DNA for the CDR3 is TGTGCCAGCAGTTACTCTTCCGAGAGACGCGGAGAGACCCAGTACTTC.